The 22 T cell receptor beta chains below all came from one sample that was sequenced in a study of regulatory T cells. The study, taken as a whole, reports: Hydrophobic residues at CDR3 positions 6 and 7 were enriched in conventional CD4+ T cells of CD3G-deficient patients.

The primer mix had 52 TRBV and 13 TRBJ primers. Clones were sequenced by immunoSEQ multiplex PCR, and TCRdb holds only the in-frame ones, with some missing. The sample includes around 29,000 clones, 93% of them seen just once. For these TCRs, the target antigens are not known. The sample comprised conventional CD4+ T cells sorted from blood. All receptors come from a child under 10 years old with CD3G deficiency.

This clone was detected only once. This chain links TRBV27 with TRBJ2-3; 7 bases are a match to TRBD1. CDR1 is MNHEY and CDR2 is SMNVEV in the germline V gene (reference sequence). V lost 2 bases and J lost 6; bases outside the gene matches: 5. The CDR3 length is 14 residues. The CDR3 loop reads CASSLATGEDTQYF. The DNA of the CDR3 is TGTGCCAGCAGTTTAGCCACAGGGGAGGATACGCAGTATTTT.

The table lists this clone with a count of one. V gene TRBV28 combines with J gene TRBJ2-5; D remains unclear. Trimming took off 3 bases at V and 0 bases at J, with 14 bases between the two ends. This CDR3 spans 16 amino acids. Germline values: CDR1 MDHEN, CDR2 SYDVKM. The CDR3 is CASSLGGLTNQETQYF. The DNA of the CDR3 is TGTGCCAGCAGTTTGGGCGGCTTAACAAACCAAGAGACCCAGTACTTC.

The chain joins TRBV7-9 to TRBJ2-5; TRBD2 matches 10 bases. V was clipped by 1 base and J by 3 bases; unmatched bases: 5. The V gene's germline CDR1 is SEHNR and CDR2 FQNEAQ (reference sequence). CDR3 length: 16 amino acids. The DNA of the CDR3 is TGTGCCAGCAGCTTAGGAGCGGGAGGGGGAGAAGAGACCCAGTACTTC. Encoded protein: CASSLGAGGGEETQYF.

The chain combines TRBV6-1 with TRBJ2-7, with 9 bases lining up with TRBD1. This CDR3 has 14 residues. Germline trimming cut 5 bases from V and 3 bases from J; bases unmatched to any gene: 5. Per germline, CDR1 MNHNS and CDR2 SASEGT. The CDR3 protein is CASSRGTGLYEQYF. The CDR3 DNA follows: TGTGCCAGCAGTAGGGGGACAGGGCTCTACGAGCAGTACTTC.

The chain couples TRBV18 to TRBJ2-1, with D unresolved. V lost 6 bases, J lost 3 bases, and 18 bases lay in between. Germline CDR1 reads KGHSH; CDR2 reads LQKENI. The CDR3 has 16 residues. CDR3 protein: CASSTKTNLLYNEQFF. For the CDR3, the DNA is TGTGCCAGCTCTACTAAGACCAATCTTCTCTACAATGAGCAGTTCTTC.

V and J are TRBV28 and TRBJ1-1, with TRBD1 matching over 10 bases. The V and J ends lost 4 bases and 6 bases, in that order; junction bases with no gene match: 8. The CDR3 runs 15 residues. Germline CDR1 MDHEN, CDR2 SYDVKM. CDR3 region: CASSSPGQGVAEAFF. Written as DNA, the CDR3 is TGTGCCAGCAGTTCCCCCGGACAGGGGGTCGCTGAAGCTTTCTTT.

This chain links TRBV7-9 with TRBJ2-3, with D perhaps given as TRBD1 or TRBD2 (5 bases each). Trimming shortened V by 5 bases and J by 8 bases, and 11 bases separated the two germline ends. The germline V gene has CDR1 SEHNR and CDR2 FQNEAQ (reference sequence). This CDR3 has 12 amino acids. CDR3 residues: CASSPGTSTQYF. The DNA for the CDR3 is TGTGCCAGCAGCCCCGGGACGAGTACGCAGTATTTT.

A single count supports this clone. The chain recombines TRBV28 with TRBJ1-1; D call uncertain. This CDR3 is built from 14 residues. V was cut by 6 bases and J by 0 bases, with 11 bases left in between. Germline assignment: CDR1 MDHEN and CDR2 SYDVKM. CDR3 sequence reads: CASRVRRVNTEAFF. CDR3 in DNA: TGTGCCAGCAGGGTCAGGCGGGTGAACACTGAAGCTTTCTTT.

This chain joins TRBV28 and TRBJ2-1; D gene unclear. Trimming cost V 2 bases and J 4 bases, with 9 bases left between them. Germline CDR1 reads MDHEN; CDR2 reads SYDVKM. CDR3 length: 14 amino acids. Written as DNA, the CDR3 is TGTGCCAGCAGTTTACCGGAAAGTTACAATGAGCAGTTCTTC. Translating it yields CASSLPESYNEQFF.

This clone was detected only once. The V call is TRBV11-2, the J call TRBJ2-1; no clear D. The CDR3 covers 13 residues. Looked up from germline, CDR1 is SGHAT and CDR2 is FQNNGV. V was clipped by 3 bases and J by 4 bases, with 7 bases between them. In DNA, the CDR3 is TGTGCCAGCAGCTTCTACGGGTACAATGAGCAGTTCTTC. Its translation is CASSFYGYNEQFF.

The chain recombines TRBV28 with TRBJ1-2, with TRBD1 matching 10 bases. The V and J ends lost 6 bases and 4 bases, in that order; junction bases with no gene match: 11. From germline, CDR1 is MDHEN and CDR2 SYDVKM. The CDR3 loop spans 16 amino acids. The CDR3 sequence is CASSATIGTGVYGYTF. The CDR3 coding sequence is TGTGCCAGCAGCGCAACAATCGGGACAGGGGTCTATGGCTACACCTTC.

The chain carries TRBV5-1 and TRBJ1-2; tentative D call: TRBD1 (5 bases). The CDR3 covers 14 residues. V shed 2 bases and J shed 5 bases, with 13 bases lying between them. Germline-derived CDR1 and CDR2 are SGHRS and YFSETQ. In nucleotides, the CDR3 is TGCGCCAGCAGCTTAACAGGCCCTTTATATGGCTACACCTTC. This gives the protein CASSLTGPLYGYTF.

The CDR3 DNA reads as TGCGCCAGCAGCCCGGGACTAGCGGGAGACCGTCTCTTCTTC. Protein sequence: CASSPGLAGDRLFF. The rearrangement uses TRBV5-1 and TRBJ2-1; TRBD2 aligns across 14 bases. The germline gives CDR1 SGHRS, CDR2 YFSETQ. J was trimmed by 16 bases and V by 4 bases; bases with no gene match: 10. This CDR3 comprises 14 residues.

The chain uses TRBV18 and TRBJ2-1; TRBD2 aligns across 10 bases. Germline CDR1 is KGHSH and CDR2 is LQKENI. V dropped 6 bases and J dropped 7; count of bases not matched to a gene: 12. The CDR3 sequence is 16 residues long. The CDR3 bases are TGTGCCAGCTCCCCCCGGGCTAGCGGGAGAGGTAATGAGCAGTTCTTC. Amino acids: CASSPRASGRGNEQFF.

As DNA, the CDR3 is TGTGCCAGCAGTTTTCCGGGACAGACCTTGGAGCAGTACTTC. It is translated as CASSFPGQTLEQYF. The rearrangement joins TRBV28 to TRBJ2-7; 7 nucleotides match TRBD1. Trimming cost V 3 bases and J 7 bases; bases outside gene matches: 9. Germline CDR1 MDHEN, CDR2 SYDVKM. This CDR3 contains 14 residues.

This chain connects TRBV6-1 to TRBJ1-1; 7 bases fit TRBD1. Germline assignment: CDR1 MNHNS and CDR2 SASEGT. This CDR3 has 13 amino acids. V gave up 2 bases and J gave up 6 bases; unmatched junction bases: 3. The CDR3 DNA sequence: TGTGCCAGCAGTGAACAGGGGGTCTCTGAAGCTTTCTTT. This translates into CASSEQGVSEAFF.

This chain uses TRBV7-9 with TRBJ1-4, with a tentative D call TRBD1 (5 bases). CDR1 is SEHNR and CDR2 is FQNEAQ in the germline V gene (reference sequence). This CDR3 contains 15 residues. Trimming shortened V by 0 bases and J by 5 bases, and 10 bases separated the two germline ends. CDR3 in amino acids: CASSLAQGGNEKLFF. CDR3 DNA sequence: TGTGCCAGCAGCTTAGCGCAGGGAGGAAATGAAAAACTGTTTTTT.

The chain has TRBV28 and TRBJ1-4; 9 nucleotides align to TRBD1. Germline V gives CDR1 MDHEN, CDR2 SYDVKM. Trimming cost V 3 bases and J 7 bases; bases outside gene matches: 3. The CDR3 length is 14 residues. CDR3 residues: CASSFGTGREKLFF. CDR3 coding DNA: TGTGCCAGCAGTTTTGGGACAGGGCGTGAAAAACTGTTTTTT.

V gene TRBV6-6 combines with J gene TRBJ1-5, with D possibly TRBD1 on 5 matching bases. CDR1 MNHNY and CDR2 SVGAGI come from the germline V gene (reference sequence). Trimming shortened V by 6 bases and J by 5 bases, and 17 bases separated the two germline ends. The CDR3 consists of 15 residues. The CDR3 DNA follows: TGTGCCAGCAGGCCGAGGGGACGTCCTGATCAGCCCCAGCATTTT. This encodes CASRPRGRPDQPQHF.

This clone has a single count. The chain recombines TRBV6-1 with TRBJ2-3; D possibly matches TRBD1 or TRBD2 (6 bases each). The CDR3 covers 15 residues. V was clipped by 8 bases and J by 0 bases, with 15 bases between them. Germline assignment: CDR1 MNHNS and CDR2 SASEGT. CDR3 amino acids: CASGRTGTSTDTQYF. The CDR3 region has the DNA TGTGCCAGCGGGAGGACGGGGACAAGCACAGATACGCAGTATTTT.

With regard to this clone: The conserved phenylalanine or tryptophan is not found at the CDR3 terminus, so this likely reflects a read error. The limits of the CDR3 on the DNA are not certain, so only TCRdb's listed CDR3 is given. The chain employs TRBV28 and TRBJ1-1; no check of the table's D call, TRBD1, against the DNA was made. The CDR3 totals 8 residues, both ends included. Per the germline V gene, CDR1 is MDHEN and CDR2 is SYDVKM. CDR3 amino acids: CASKVTGN.

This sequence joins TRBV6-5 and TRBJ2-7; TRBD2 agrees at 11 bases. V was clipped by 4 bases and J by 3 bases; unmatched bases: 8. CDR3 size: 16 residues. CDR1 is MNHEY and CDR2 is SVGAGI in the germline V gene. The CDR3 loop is CASSFRTSGFFYEQYF. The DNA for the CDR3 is TGTGCCAGCAGTTTTCGGACTAGCGGGTTCTTCTACGAGCAGTACTTC.